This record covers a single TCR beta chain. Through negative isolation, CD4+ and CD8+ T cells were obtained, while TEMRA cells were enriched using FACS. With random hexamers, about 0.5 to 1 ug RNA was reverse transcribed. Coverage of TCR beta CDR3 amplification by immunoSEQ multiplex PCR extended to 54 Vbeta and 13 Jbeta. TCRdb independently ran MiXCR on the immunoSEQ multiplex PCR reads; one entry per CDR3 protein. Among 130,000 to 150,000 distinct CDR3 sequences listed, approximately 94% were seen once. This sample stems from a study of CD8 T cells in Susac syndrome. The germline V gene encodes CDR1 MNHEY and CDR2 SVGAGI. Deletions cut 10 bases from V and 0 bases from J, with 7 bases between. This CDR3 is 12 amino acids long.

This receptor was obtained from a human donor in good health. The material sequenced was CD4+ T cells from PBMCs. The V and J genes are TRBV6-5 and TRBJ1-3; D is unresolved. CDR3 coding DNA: TGTGCCACAATGGGCTCTGGAAACACCATATATTTT. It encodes CATMGSGNTIYF.